These 10 T cell receptor beta chains were all obtained from the same sample, sequenced in a study of a mutant IDH1 vaccine in newly diagnosed glioma. TCRdb's table, derived via immunoSEQ multiplex PCR, lists solely in-frame clones and lacks some. Here the sample spans tens of thousands of clones, over 70% being singletons. The time point: week 11, during vaccination. Every vaccination contained 300 ug of the mutant IDH1 20-mer peptide and was paired with topical imiquimod. Which antigens these TCRs recognize remains unknown. The sequences come from PBMCs, collected from a glioma patient whose treatment included an IDH1 peptide vaccine. All receptors come from a man aged 45 to 65 with glioma.

In DNA form, the CDR3 reads TGCGCCAGCAACAGGGGGGGGAACACCGGGGAGCTGTTTTTT. Translating gives CASNRGGNTGELFF. J is TRBJ2-2 and V is TRBV5-1; D possibly corresponds to TRBD1 (8 bases). V lost 6 bases, J lost 1 base, and 10 bases lay in between. CDR1 and CDR2 (germline): SGHRS, YFSETQ. The CDR3 runs 14 residues.

V gene TRBV7-2 combines with J gene TRBJ2-1; perhaps TRBD2 as D (5 bases). The V gene lost 0 bases and the J gene lost 2 bases, with 14 bases spanning the gap. Per the germline V gene, CDR1 is SGHTA and CDR2 is FQGNSA. There are 17 residues in the CDR3. The CDR3, as DNA: TGTGCCAGCAGCTTAGCGACTAACGGGTGGGCCTACAATGAGCAGTTCTTC. Protein: CASSLATNGWAYNEQFF.

The CDR3 loop is CASSQAGNRGEQYF. For the CDR3, the DNA is TGTGCCAGCAGCCAAGCCGGGAATCGCGGGGAGCAGTACTTC. This chain links TRBV4-2 with TRBJ2-7, with a possible D match to TRBD2 (5 bases). The CDR3 spans 14 residues. V lost 1 base and J lost 7, with 14 bases in between. Germline CDR1 reads LGHNA; CDR2 reads YNFKEQ.

This clone has a handful of counts. V gene TRBV14 combines with J gene TRBJ1-2, with D maybe TRBD1 (5 bases). Trimming removed 2 bases from V and 6 bases from J, with 13 bases in between. This CDR3 has 14 residues. In germline, CDR1 is SGHDN, CDR2 FVKESK. CDR3 sequence (DNA): TGTGCCAGCAGCCAATTGGGGGACGGGAATGGCTACACCTTC. The encoded protein is CASSQLGDGNGYTF.

This chain joins TRBV4-1 and TRBJ1-1; TRBD1 might be the D (5 bases). This CDR3 region has 16 residues. Germline lookup yields CDR1 MGHRA and CDR2 YSYEKL. Trimming took 0 bases from V and 4 from J, leaving 15 bases between them. In nucleotides, the CDR3 is TGCGCCAGCAGCCAAGATAGGGGCTTCGTCACCACTGAAGCTTTCTTT. It yields the protein CASSQDRGFVTTEAFF.

Notes on this clone: At one of its ends the junction is not consistent with the germline gene, which may arise from a read error. This sequence joins TRBV6-1 and TRBJ2-7; TRBD1 or TRBD2 may be the D gene (6 bases each). Germline lookup yields CDR1 MNHNS and CDR2 SASEGT. This CDR3 has 15 amino acids. The CDR3 nucleotides read TGTGCCAGCAGTAAAGCGTCGGCAGGGGAGGACGAGCAGTACTTC. Translating it yields CASSKASAGEDEQYF.

This rearrangement joins TRBV15 to TRBJ2-7; 8 positions match TRBD1. The trim removed 3 bases at V and 0 bases at J, leaving 7 bases unmatched. This CDR3 spans 16 amino acids. The germline V gene encodes CDR1 LNHNV and CDR2 YYDKDF (reference sequence). As DNA, the CDR3 is TGTGCCACCAGCAGGGACCGAGGACAGGGCTCCTACGAGCAGTACTTC. This sequence encodes CATSRDRGQGSYEQYF.

This clone was seen a few times. The chain combines TRBV29-1 with TRBJ1-5, with D tentatively TRBD1 (6 bases). Germline V gene data show CDR1 as SQVTM and CDR2 as ANQGSEA. The CDR3 has 11 amino acids. Between the trimmed V and J ends, which lost 7 bases and 13 bases, there was a span of 17 bases. CDR3 sequence: CSAYQGGNQHF. Here the CDR3 DNA reads TGCAGCGCGTACCAAGGGGGGAATCAGCATTTT. Based on the CDR3 plus reference TRBV29-1 and TRBJ1-5, the full variable domain is SAVISQKPSRDICQRGTSLTIQCQVDSQVTMMFWYRQQPGQSLTLIATANQGSEATYESGFVIDKFPISRPNLTFSTLTVSNMSPEDSSIYLCSAYQGGNQHFGDGTRLSIL.

This clone came up once. This chain uses TRBV5-1 with TRBJ2-3; D ambiguous. Trimming cost V 5 bases and J 6 bases, with 16 bases left between them. The CDR3 is 14 amino acids. The germline V gene has CDR1 SGHRS and CDR2 YFSETQ. CDR3 sequence (DNA): TGCGCCAGCAGGCCAGGAGAGCCCCTGGATACGCAGTATTTT. Residues: CASRPGEPLDTQYF.

The V call is TRBV4-1, the J call TRBJ2-2; D ambiguous. V shed 3 bases and J shed 6 bases, with 17 bases lying between them. This CDR3 region has 16 residues. Germline V gives CDR1 MGHRA, CDR2 YSYEKL. CDR3 region: CASSQLEPISPGELFF. DNA for the CDR3: TGCGCCAGCAGCCAGCTCGAACCAATATCGCCCGGGGAGCTGTTTTTT.